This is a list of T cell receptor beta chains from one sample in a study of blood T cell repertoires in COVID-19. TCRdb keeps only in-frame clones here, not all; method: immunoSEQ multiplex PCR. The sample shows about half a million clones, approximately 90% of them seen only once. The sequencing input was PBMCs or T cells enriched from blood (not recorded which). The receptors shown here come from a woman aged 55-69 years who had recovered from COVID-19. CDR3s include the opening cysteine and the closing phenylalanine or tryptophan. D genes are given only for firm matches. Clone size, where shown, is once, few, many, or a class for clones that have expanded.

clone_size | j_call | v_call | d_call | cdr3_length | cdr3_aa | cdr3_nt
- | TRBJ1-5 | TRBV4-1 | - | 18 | CASSQDYRGTLRGQPQHF | TGCGCCAGCAGCCAAGACTACCGGGGGACCCTCAGAGGGCAGCCCCAGCATTTT
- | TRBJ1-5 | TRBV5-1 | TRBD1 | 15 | CASSLSGGGNQPQHF | TGCGCCAGCAGCTTGTCAGGGGGAGGCAATCAGCCCCAGCATTTT
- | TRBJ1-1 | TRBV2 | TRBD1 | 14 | CASSVTGARTEAFF | TGTGCCAGCAGTGTGACAGGGGCTCGCACTGAAGCTTTCTTT
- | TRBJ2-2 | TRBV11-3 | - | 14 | CASSSGLNTGELFF | TGTGCCAGCAGTTCAGGGTTAAACACCGGGGAGCTGTTTTTT
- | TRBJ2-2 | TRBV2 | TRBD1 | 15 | CASGSQGAFTGELFF | TGTGCCAGCGGATCACAGGGGGCTTTCACCGGGGAGCTGTTTTTT
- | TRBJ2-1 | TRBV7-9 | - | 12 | CASSLGSNEQFF | TGTGCCAGCAGCTTAGGCAGCAATGAGCAGTTCTTC
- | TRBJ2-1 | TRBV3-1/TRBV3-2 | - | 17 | CASSLGPTGETYNEQFF | TGTGCCAGCAGCCTGGGACCGACAGGAGAAACCTACAATGAGCAGTTCTTC
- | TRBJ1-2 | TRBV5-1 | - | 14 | CASSSGGVGYGYTF | TGCGCCAGCAGCTCTGGAGGAGTCGGGTATGGCTACACCTTC
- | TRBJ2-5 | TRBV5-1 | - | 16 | CASSSRVSSAQETQYF | TGCGCCAGCAGCTCCCGGGTCTCCAGCGCCCAAGAGACCCAGTACTTC
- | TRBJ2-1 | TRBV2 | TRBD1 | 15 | CASRGQGGGYNEQFF | TGTGCCAGCAGGGGACAGGGAGGCGGCTACAATGAGCAGTTCTTC
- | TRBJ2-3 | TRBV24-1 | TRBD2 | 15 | CATSVWEGGADTQYF | TGTGCCACCAGTGTTTGGGAGGGTGGGGCAGATACGCAGTATTTT
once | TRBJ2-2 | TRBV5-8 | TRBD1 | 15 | CASRETGANTGELFF | TGTGCCAGCAGAGAGACAGGGGCGAACACCGGGGAGCTGTTTTTT
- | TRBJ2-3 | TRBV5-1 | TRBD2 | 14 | CASSLTPTSGTQYF | TGCGCCAGCAGCTTAACACCGACTAGCGGGACGCAGTATTTT
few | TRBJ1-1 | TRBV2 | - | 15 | CASSSRVGRDTEAFF | TGTGCCAGCAGTTCGAGGGTGGGAAGGGACACTGAAGCTTTCTTT
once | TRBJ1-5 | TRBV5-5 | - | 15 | CASSLDGGLNQPQHF | TGTGCCAGCAGCTTGGACGGTGGACTCAATCAGCCCCAGCATTTT
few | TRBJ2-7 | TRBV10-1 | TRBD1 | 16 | CASSENLPGQGGEQYF | TGCGCCAGCAGTGAGAACCTCCCGGGACAGGGGGGCGAGCAGTACTTC
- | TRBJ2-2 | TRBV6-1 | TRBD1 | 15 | CASSEWTGNVGELFF | TGTGCCAGCAGTGAATGGACAGGCAATGTCGGGGAGCTGTTTTTT
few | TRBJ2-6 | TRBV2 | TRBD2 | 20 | CASSSQKGLAGGPGANVLTF | TGTGCCAGCAGTTCCCAAAAGGGACTAGCGGGGGGGCCTGGGGCCAACGTCCTGACTTTC
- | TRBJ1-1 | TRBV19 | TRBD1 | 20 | CASSYSLISGRGQWGTEAFF | TGTGCCAGTAGCTATTCCCTTATTAGTGGCAGGGGGCAATGGGGCACTGAAGCTTTCTTT
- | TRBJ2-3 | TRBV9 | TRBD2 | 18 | CASSPGTSGGHGADTQYF | TGTGCCAGCAGCCCCGGGACTAGCGGGGGCCATGGGGCAGATACGCAGTATTTT
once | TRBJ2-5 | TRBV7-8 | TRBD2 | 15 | CATGEAGGPKQTQYF | TGTGCCACAGGGGAGGCGGGGGGGCCGAAGCAGACCCAGTACTTC
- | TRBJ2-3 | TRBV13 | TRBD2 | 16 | CASSLGRGAGVDTQYF | TGTGCCAGCAGCTTAGGGAGAGGAGCGGGGGTAGATACGCAGTATTTT